The clone carrying this TCR beta chain has more than one count but fewer than ten. The data stem from a study of blood T cell repertoires in COVID-19. The junction had 9 bases not matched to a gene; V was cut back by 11 bases and J by 6 bases. Germline V CDR1 and CDR2: MDHEN, SYDVKM. The CDR3 covers 13 residues. Repertoires were generated with immunoSEQ multiplex PCR, while TCRdb's copy carries only in-frame clones and drops some. Of some 42,000 clones detected, roughly nine tenths appear once; the ten largest clones hold 9.2%. The source of this sequence is a middle-aged man with active COVID-19. Source material: peripheral blood. The V gene is TRBV28, the J gene TRBJ2-2; 7 positions agree with TRBD2. As DNA, the CDR3 is TGTGCCGCGGCGCGGGAGAGCCCCGGGGAGCTGTTTTTT. It codes for CAAARESPGELFF.